This TCR beta chain is drawn from a study of T cells in Graves' hyperthyroidism and ophthalmopathy. Whole-study results and caveats: Most expanded thyroid clonotypes above 0.001 also appeared in blood.

Concerning this clonotype itself: Its specificity is not known.

What was amplified from RNA transcripts were TCR beta CDR3 regions. HTBI primers were the set used in a first-round RT-PCR of the TCR CDR3. One entry per CDR3 protein, called by TCRdb with MiXCR from the multiplex PCR reads. Found here are under 350,000 distinct CDR3 sequences, roughly 18% of them singletons; the top ten hold around 50%. The V end was cut by 7 bases, the J end by 9 bases, with 18 bases between. CDR1 is MNHNS, CDR2 SASEGT, per germline. This CDR3 spans 14 amino acids. Sequenced input: blood. The chain links TRBV6-1 to TRBJ2-2; perhaps D is TRBD1 or TRBD2 (5 bases each). This sequence was found in a woman between 45 and 65 years old with Graves' hyperthyroidism. The CDR3 loop is CASMGVLAIRELFF. The CDR3 nucleotides are TGTGCCAGCATGGGGGTGTTGGCTATCCGGGAGCTGTTTTTT.